This is a list of T cell receptor beta chains from one sample in a study of graft-versus-host responses after intestinal transplantation. Profiled with immunoSEQ multiplex PCR; TCRdb holds only in-frame clones, not every one. The repertoire holds tens of thousands of clones, with around 95% as singletons. These receptors have no known antigen. Material: unstimulated CD8+ T cells sorted from spleen or lymph node cells, obtained before intestinal transplant. The source is a human donor who received an intestinal transplant. Both conserved end residues are part of each CDR3. The order of the fields is CDR3 length, D gene, clone size, J gene, V gene, CDR3 DNA, CDR3 protein. The D gene is left open where the match is weak. Size values are once, few and many counts, or a class for expanded clones, and some rows have none.

CDR3 length: 20
D gene: -
clone size: -
J gene: TRBJ2-2
V gene: TRBV9
CDR3 DNA: TGTGCCAGCAGCGTAGCTTCGCTCGTCGGTAGTGTCTTCCCGACCGGGGAGCTGTTTTTT
CDR3 protein: CASSVASLVGSVFPTGELFF

CDR3 length: 18
D gene: -
clone size: -
J gene: TRBJ2-2
V gene: TRBV27
CDR3 DNA: TGTGCCAGCAGTCCAACCCCTCCGGCCCTCGACCAGACCGGGGAGCTGTTTTTT
CDR3 protein: CASSPTPPALDQTGELFF

CDR3 length: 19
D gene: -
clone size: -
J gene: TRBJ2-2
V gene: TRBV9
CDR3 DNA: TGTGCCAGCAGCGCAGACCCTTCGGAGGTAGTGGCGAACACCGGGGAGCTGTTTTTT
CDR3 protein: CASSADPSEVVANTGELFF

CDR3 length: 15
D gene: -
clone size: -
J gene: TRBJ2-5
V gene: TRBV15
CDR3 DNA: TGTGCCACCAGCAGAGTCGTGGTCTACCAAGAGACCCAGTACTTC
CDR3 protein: CATSRVVVYQETQYF

CDR3 length: 14
D gene: -
clone size: -
J gene: TRBJ1-4
V gene: TRBV5-1
CDR3 DNA: TGCGCCAGCAGCTTGAAGCAGGAGAATGAAAAACTGTTTTTT
CDR3 protein: CASSLKQENEKLFF

CDR3 length: 14
D gene: TRBD1
clone size: -
J gene: TRBJ1-3
V gene: TRBV27
CDR3 DNA: TGTGCCAGCAGGTCGGGACAGGTTGCGGACACCATATATTTT
CDR3 protein: CASRSGQVADTIYF

CDR3 length: 16
D gene: TRBD2
clone size: -
J gene: TRBJ2-5
V gene: TRBV5-1
CDR3 DNA: TGCGCCAGCAGCTTGGAGGCGGGGGGGACACCCCCTTCCCAGTACTTC
CDR3 protein: CASSLEAGGTPPSQYF

CDR3 length: 15
D gene: TRBD1
clone size: once
J gene: TRBJ2-3
V gene: TRBV10-2
CDR3 DNA: TGCGCCAGCAAAGAGGGGGCTTGGGATTCAGATACGCAGTATTTT
CDR3 protein: CASKEGAWDSDTQYF

CDR3 length: 15
D gene: TRBD2
clone size: -
J gene: TRBJ2-7
V gene: TRBV9
CDR3 DNA: TGTGCCAGCAGCGTGGGGCGGGAGTTCCCCTACGAGCAGTACTTC
CDR3 protein: CASSVGREFPYEQYF

CDR3 length: 15
D gene: TRBD2
clone size: -
J gene: TRBJ2-1
V gene: TRBV7-3
CDR3 DNA: TGTGCCAGCAGCCCCACGGCGGGAGGGGACAATGAGCAGTTCTTC
CDR3 protein: CASSPTAGGDNEQFF

CDR3 length: 15
D gene: -
clone size: -
J gene: TRBJ1-2
V gene: TRBV6-1
CDR3 DNA: TGTGCCAGCAGTGATACCGGACCGGACCTCTATGGCTACACCTTC
CDR3 protein: CASSDTGPDLYGYTF

CDR3 length: 19
D gene: TRBD1
clone size: -
J gene: TRBJ1-2
V gene: TRBV7-9
CDR3 DNA: TGTGCCAGCAGCTTAAGGGGCCGCGGGCGCAGGGACAGGGGGTATGGCTACACCTTC
CDR3 protein: CASSLRGRGRRDRGYGYTF

CDR3 length: 14
D gene: -
clone size: -
J gene: TRBJ2-5
V gene: TRBV7-9
CDR3 DNA: TGTGCCAGCAGCTTAGAGAGGGGACGACGAGCCCAGTACTTC
CDR3 protein: CASSLERGRRAQYF

CDR3 length: 15
D gene: -
clone size: -
J gene: TRBJ2-5
V gene: TRBV5-1
CDR3 DNA: TGCGCCAGCAGCTTGGATCCAGGGGTCTGGGAGACCCAGTACTTC
CDR3 protein: CASSLDPGVWETQYF

CDR3 length: 15
D gene: TRBD1
clone size: -
J gene: TRBJ1-1
V gene: TRBV6-5
CDR3 DNA: TGTGCCAGCAGTTACGGGGCAGGGGGGAACACTGAAGCTTTCTTT
CDR3 protein: CASSYGAGGNTEAFF

CDR3 length: 14
D gene: -
clone size: -
J gene: TRBJ2-7
V gene: TRBV7-9
CDR3 DNA: TGTGCCAGCAGCAAGACGGACACCCTCTACGAGCAGTACTTC
CDR3 protein: CASSKTDTLYEQYF

CDR3 length: 15
D gene: TRBD2
clone size: -
J gene: TRBJ2-1
V gene: TRBV11-3
CDR3 DNA: TGTGCCAGCAGCTTAGGCGGGAGCTCCTACAATGAGCAGTTCTTC
CDR3 protein: CASSLGGSSYNEQFF

CDR3 length: 15
D gene: -
clone size: -
J gene: TRBJ2-7
V gene: TRBV6-6
CDR3 DNA: TGTGCCAGCAGTTACCAGGGGCCCACCTCCTACGAGCAGTACTTC
CDR3 protein: CASSYQGPTSYEQYF

CDR3 length: 15
D gene: -
clone size: once
J gene: TRBJ2-3
V gene: TRBV29-1
CDR3 DNA: TGCAGCGTTGAGGTCGGGGGAGAGTCCGCAGATACGCAGTATTTT
CDR3 protein: CSVEVGGESADTQYF

CDR3 length: 13
D gene: TRBD1
clone size: -
J gene: TRBJ1-2
V gene: TRBV28
CDR3 DNA: TGTGCCAGCAGCCCAGACAGGGGACCGGGCTACACCTTC
CDR3 protein: CASSPDRGPGYTF

CDR3 length: 14
D gene: TRBD2
clone size: -
J gene: TRBJ2-2
V gene: TRBV30
CDR3 DNA: TGTGCCTGTACCGGGACTAGCGTCCCCGGGGAGCTGTTTTTT
CDR3 protein: CACTGTSVPGELFF

CDR3 length: 15
D gene: TRBD1
clone size: -
J gene: TRBJ1-2
V gene: TRBV19
CDR3 DNA: TGTGCCAGTAGTACCTTCAGGGGGCTGATAGGGGGCTACACCTTC
CDR3 protein: CASSTFRGLIGGYTF

CDR3 length: 14
D gene: -
clone size: -
J gene: TRBJ1-1
V gene: TRBV4-1
CDR3 DNA: TGCGCCAGCAGCCAAGTCTGGAATATTCCTGAAGCTTTCTTT
CDR3 protein: CASSQVWNIPEAFF

CDR3 length: 15
D gene: TRBD2
clone size: -
J gene: TRBJ2-7
V gene: TRBV7-9
CDR3 DNA: TGTGCCAGCAGCTCACGAACTAGCGGGAGGTCCGAGCAGTACTTC
CDR3 protein: CASSSRTSGRSEQYF

CDR3 length: 15
D gene: TRBD1
clone size: -
J gene: TRBJ2-4
V gene: TRBV9
CDR3 DNA: TGTGCCAGCAGTGACGAGGACAGGGACGGGGACATTCAGTACTTC
CDR3 protein: CASSDEDRDGDIQYF

CDR3 length: 13
D gene: -
clone size: -
J gene: TRBJ1-2
V gene: TRBV2
CDR3 DNA: TGTGCCAGCAGTTCCCCGGACGACTATGGCTACACCTTC
CDR3 protein: CASSSPDDYGYTF

CDR3 length: 16
D gene: TRBD1
clone size: -
J gene: TRBJ2-2
V gene: TRBV13
CDR3 DNA: TGTGCCAGCAGTGAGTGGACAGGGGGGCAGGCCGGGGAGCTGTTTTTT
CDR3 protein: CASSEWTGGQAGELFF

CDR3 length: 17
D gene: TRBD1
clone size: once
J gene: TRBJ2-7
V gene: TRBV6-1
CDR3 DNA: TGTGCCAGCAGTGAATGGCGACCCGGGACAGTATCCTACGAGCAGTACTTC
CDR3 protein: CASSEWRPGTVSYEQYF

CDR3 length: 11
D gene: -
clone size: -
J gene: TRBJ2-7
V gene: TRBV29-1
CDR3 DNA: TGCAGCGTTGGTGGAGCAGTGGAGCAGTACTTC
CDR3 protein: CSVGGAVEQYF

CDR3 length: 15
D gene: TRBD1
clone size: -
J gene: TRBJ2-5
V gene: TRBV4-1
CDR3 DNA: TGCGCCAGCAGCCAAACCGGGACAGGGGTTGAGACCCAGTACTTC
CDR3 protein: CASSQTGTGVETQYF

CDR3 length: 15
D gene: TRBD1
clone size: -
J gene: TRBJ2-5
V gene: TRBV14
CDR3 DNA: TGTGCCAGCAGCCATCGGACAGGGACCCAAGAGACCCAGTACTTC
CDR3 protein: CASSHRTGTQETQYF

CDR3 length: 13
D gene: -
clone size: -
J gene: TRBJ2-7
V gene: TRBV5-6
CDR3 DNA: TGTGCCAGCAGCTTGGACTTAGGCTACGAGCAGTACTTC
CDR3 protein: CASSLDLGYEQYF

CDR3 length: 15
D gene: TRBD1
clone size: -
J gene: TRBJ2-7
V gene: TRBV4-1
CDR3 DNA: TGCGCCAGCAGCCTCAGGGGACAGTCTACCTACGAGCAGTACTTC
CDR3 protein: CASSLRGQSTYEQYF

CDR3 length: 14
D gene: TRBD1
clone size: -
J gene: TRBJ2-5
V gene: TRBV9
CDR3 DNA: TGTGCCAGCAGCGGAGGGGACAGCCAGGAGACCCAGTACTTC
CDR3 protein: CASSGGDSQETQYF

CDR3 length: 13
D gene: -
clone size: -
J gene: TRBJ2-7
V gene: TRBV25-1
CDR3 DNA: TGTGCCAGCAGTGACTCACGGATTGGGACCGAGTACTTC
CDR3 protein: CASSDSRIGTEYF

CDR3 length: 19
D gene: -
clone size: -
J gene: TRBJ2-7
V gene: TRBV5-1
CDR3 DNA: TGCGCCAGCAGCTTGTGGGCCGGGGACTCTAACTTCGGTACCTACGAGCAGTACTTC
CDR3 protein: CASSLWAGDSNFGTYEQYF

CDR3 length: 15
D gene: TRBD1
clone size: -
J gene: TRBJ1-2
V gene: TRBV5-4
CDR3 DNA: TGTGCCAGCAGTTTGGCGTTGGAGGGGGCTCGAGGCTACACCTTC
CDR3 protein: CASSLALEGARGYTF

CDR3 length: 13
D gene: -
clone size: -
J gene: TRBJ2-1
V gene: TRBV9
CDR3 DNA: TGTGCCAGCAGCGGAGAGGGAGAGGAGGAGCAGTTCTTC
CDR3 protein: CASSGEGEEEQFF

CDR3 length: 15
D gene: TRBD1
clone size: -
J gene: TRBJ1-1
V gene: TRBV28
CDR3 DNA: TGTGCCAGCAGATCCACAGGGGGCGCTAACACTGAAGCTTTCTTT
CDR3 protein: CASRSTGGANTEAFF

CDR3 length: 14
D gene: -
clone size: -
J gene: TRBJ2-7
V gene: TRBV7-3
CDR3 DNA: TGTGCCAGCAGCTTAGGGGGAGAATCCTACGAGCAGTACTTC
CDR3 protein: CASSLGGESYEQYF

CDR3 length: 18
D gene: -
clone size: -
J gene: TRBJ2-5
V gene: TRBV27
CDR3 DNA: TGTGCCAGCAGACCTAGAAGGATAGGACAGCACCTCCAAGAGACCCAGTACTTC
CDR3 protein: CASRPRRIGQHLQETQYF

CDR3 length: 15
D gene: -
clone size: -
J gene: TRBJ2-1
V gene: TRBV25-1
CDR3 DNA: TGTGCCAGCAGTTGGAAGACGGGGCACCGGGATGAGCAGTTCTTC
CDR3 protein: CASSWKTGHRDEQFF

CDR3 length: 14
D gene: TRBD2
clone size: -
J gene: TRBJ2-3
V gene: TRBV2
CDR3 DNA: TGTGCCGGTGTAGCGGGTGAAAGCACAGATACGCAGTATTTT
CDR3 protein: CAGVAGESTDTQYF

CDR3 length: 14
D gene: -
clone size: -
J gene: TRBJ1-2
V gene: TRBV11-2
CDR3 DNA: TGTGCCAGCAGCGGGACACCTACTAACTATGGCTACACCTTC
CDR3 protein: CASSGTPTNYGYTF

CDR3 length: 17
D gene: TRBD1
clone size: -
J gene: TRBJ1-3
V gene: TRBV28
CDR3 DNA: TGTGCCAGCAGTTTAGAGGCTCGCTCAGCCAGGGGGAACACCATATATTTT
CDR3 protein: CASSLEARSARGNTIYF

CDR3 length: 19
D gene: -
clone size: -
J gene: TRBJ2-7
V gene: TRBV2
CDR3 DNA: TGTGCCAGCAGTCGCCCCACGGGTGGACCGAGTTTTCTACCCTACGAGCAGTACTTC
CDR3 protein: CASSRPTGGPSFLPYEQYF

CDR3 length: 19
D gene: TRBD2
clone size: -
J gene: TRBJ2-1
V gene: TRBV5-1
CDR3 DNA: TGCGCCAGCAGCTTGGTGGGACTAGCGGGAGCCGAGGTGTACAATGAGCAGTTCTTC
CDR3 protein: CASSLVGLAGAEVYNEQFF

CDR3 length: 13
D gene: -
clone size: -
J gene: TRBJ2-3
V gene: TRBV7-6
CDR3 DNA: TGTGCCAGCACAGGACAGAACACAGATACGCAGTATTTT
CDR3 protein: CASTGQNTDTQYF